Each of the 27 T cell receptor beta chains below was sequenced from the same sample in a study of human T cells and chemical hapten exposure. TCRdb processed the RACE reads anew with MiXCR; each CDR3 protein has one entry. The sample consists of 70,000 to 95,000 distinct CDR3 sequences, 6.6% of them appearing once. The time point: patch test 2, 6 weeks after DPC sensitization. Stated treatment: therapeutic diphenylcyclopropenone sensitization with weekly scalp DPC. Material: whole blood, obtained in connection with sensitization to the hapten diphenylcyclopropenone (DPC). These receptor sequences come from a woman in her twenties or thirties with alopecia areata. Some clones in this sample may be carry-over from other donors' samples.

The genes are TRBV29-1 and TRBJ1-1; TRBD1 matches at 8 bases. Germline CDR1 SQVTM, CDR2 ANQGSEA. The CDR3 length is 13 residues. V dropped 2 bases and J dropped 8; count of bases not matched to a gene: 7. CDR3 sequence: CSVELQGVTEAFF. In DNA, the CDR3 is TGCAGCGTTGAACTACAGGGGGTCACGGAAGCTTTCTTT.

This clonotype was found many times. The chain links TRBV5-6 to TRBJ1-6; tentative D call: TRBD1 (5 bases). The CDR3 consists of 14 residues. Germline loops: CDR1 SGHDT, CDR2 YYEEEE. Trimming pared 6 bases from V and 5 bases from J, leaving 12 bases between. DNA for the CDR3: TGTGCCAGCACCCCCGGGACCCATAATTCACCCCTCCACTTT. It translates to CASTPGTHNSPLHF.

In its sample, this clonotype was seen many times. The V call is TRBV5-1, the J call TRBJ2-7; D is perhaps TRBD1 or TRBD2 (5 bases each). The germline V gene encodes CDR1 SGHRS and CDR2 YFSETQ. The CDR3 has 13 residues. V lost 1 base and J lost 2, with 7 bases in between. The CDR3 here is CASSLQGPYEQYF. In DNA form, the CDR3 reads TGCGCCAGCAGCTTGCAGGGACCCTACGAGCAGTACTTC. Full variable domain (rest looked up from reference TRBV5-1 and TRBJ2-7): KAGVTQTPRYLIKTRGQQVTLSCSPISGHRSVSWYQQTPGQGLQFLFEYFSETQRNKGNFPGRFSGRQFSNSRSEMNVSTLELGDSALYLCASSLQGPYEQYFGPGTRLTVT.

This clonotype was observed at least ten times. The V call is TRBV25-1, the J call TRBJ2-6; perhaps TRBD2 as D (6 bases). The germline V gene has CDR1 MGHDK and CDR2 SYGVNS. The CDR3 runs to 16 residues. V lost 2 bases, J lost 0 bases, and 8 bases lay in between. CDR3 sequence reads: CASSEGGSSGANVLTF. Here the CDR3 DNA reads TGTGCCAGCAGTGAAGGGGGGAGCTCTGGGGCCAACGTCCTGACTTTC.

This clonotype was observed a handful of times. This chain joins TRBV7-8 and TRBJ1-2; D unclear. Germline loops: CDR1 SGHVS, CDR2 FQNEAQ. V was cut by 0 bases and J by 6 bases, with 17 bases left in between. The length of the CDR3 is 16 residues. The CDR3 is CASSLASTPYGNGYTF. CDR3 coding DNA: TGTGCCAGCAGCTTAGCGAGCACACCCTACGGTAATGGCTACACCTTC.

This clonotype was picked up many times. J is TRBJ1-4 and V is TRBV29-1; D may be TRBD1 (6 bases). The germline gives CDR1 SQVTM, CDR2 ANQGSEA. CDR3 size: 15 residues. Trimming stripped 4 bases from V and 0 bases from J, with 12 bases between. CDR3: CSVVDRPSTNEKLFF. As DNA, the CDR3 is TGCAGCGTTGTCGACAGGCCTTCAACTAATGAAAAACTGTTTTTT.

Points on this clonotype: With a much larger clone just one base away, this may be a read error. CDR3 nucleotide sequence: TGTGCCAGCAGTACAGGGAGAGAGGAAAAACTGTTTTTT. Translation: CASSTGREEKLFF. The chain has TRBV6-1 and TRBJ1-4; tentative D call: TRBD1 (6 bases). Per germline, CDR1 MNHNS and CDR2 SASEGT. Deletions cut 5 bases from V and 8 bases from J, with 12 bases between. The CDR3 totals 13 residues.

In this sample, this clonotype turned up many times. The chain couples TRBV20-1 to TRBJ2-4; the D gene is possibly TRBD1 (6 bases). Germline CDR1 DFQATT, CDR2 SNEGSKA (reference sequence). This CDR3 has 14 residues. V was trimmed by 3 bases and J by 0 bases, leaving 9 bases between them. Here the CDR3 DNA reads TGCAGTGCTAGGTCGGACAGAGCCAAAAACATTCAGTACTTC. Translating it yields CSARSDRAKNIQYF.

In this sample, this clonotype turned up many times. The chain recombines TRBV6-5 with TRBJ1-6; tentatively, D is TRBD1 (5 bases). Germline V gives CDR1 MNHEY, CDR2 SVGAGI. This CDR3 has 16 residues. The V end was cut by 0 bases, the J end by 7 bases, with 13 bases between. The CDR3 coding sequence is TGTGCCAGCAGTTACTCGATTACGGGGCCGAATTCACCCCTCCACTTT. It yields the protein CASSYSITGPNSPLHF.

This clonotype was picked up a small number of times. The chain combines TRBV5-1 with TRBJ2-5; D may be TRBD1 (6 bases). The V end lost 0 bases, the J end lost 2 bases, and 14 bases lay between the germline ends. The germline CDR1 and CDR2 sequences are SGHRS and YFSETQ. This CDR3 region has 16 residues. CDR3 residues: CASSLAGADRQETQYF. CDR3 coding DNA: TGCGCCAGCAGCTTGGCTGGGGCCGACAGGCAAGAGACCCAGTACTTC.

This chain uses TRBV12-3 or TRBV12-4 with TRBJ1-3; D is unresolved. V dropped 3 bases and J dropped 4 bases, with 7 bases sitting between them. CDR3 length: 13 residues. In DNA form, the CDR3 reads TGTGCCAGCAGTTTGCAAGAAGGAAACACCATATATTTT. The encoded protein is CASSLQEGNTIYF.

This clonotype was seen ten or more times. The chain combines TRBV20-1 with TRBJ2-7; 8 nucleotides align to TRBD2. This CDR3 has 17 amino acids. V dropped 2 bases and J dropped 4; count of bases not matched to a gene: 16. Germline V CDR1 and CDR2: DFQATT, SNEGSKA (reference sequence). CDR3 sequence reads: CSARPPSTSGPRYEQYF. DNA for the CDR3: TGCAGTGCTAGACCTCCCAGCACTAGCGGCCCCCGGTACGAGCAGTACTTC.

As for this clonotype: Just one base apart from a much larger clone, this may be a read error. The gene calls are TRBV6-5 and TRBJ1-1; maybe TRBD1 (5 bases). The CDR3 length is 14 residues. CDR1 MNHEY and CDR2 SVGAGI come from the germline V gene. CDR3: CDSRKGTFLSEAFF. The CDR3 coding sequence is TGTGACAGCAGAAAAGGGACTTTCCTCTCTGAAGCTTTCTTT.

The rearrangement joins TRBV19 to TRBJ1-5; D is undetermined. Looked up from germline, CDR1 is LNHDA and CDR2 is SQIVND (reference sequence). The CDR3 runs to 13 residues. The V end lost 4 bases, the J end lost 5 bases, and 9 bases lay between the germline ends. CDR3 region: CASSTQIDQPQHF. For the CDR3, the DNA is TGTGCCAGTAGTACCCAAATCGATCAGCCCCAGCATTTT.

At least ten counts were recorded for this clonotype. This chain uses TRBV11-2 with TRBJ2-3; TRBD2 matches 7 bases. Germline CDR1 is SGHAT and CDR2 is FQNNGV. The J segment lost 6 bases and the V segment lost 4 bases, leaving 7 bases of the junction unmatched. This CDR3 region has 14 residues. CDR3 DNA: TGTGCCAGCAGCTCACGGACTAGAGCGGATACGCAGTATTTT. The encoded protein is CASSSRTRADTQYF. The variable domain in full, with the rest retrieved from reference TRBV11-2 and TRBJ2-3, is EAGVAQSPRYKIIEKRQSVAFWCNPISGHATLYWYQQILGQGPKLLIQFQNNGVVDDSQLPKDRFSAERLKGVDSTLKIQPAKLEDSAVYLCASSSRTRADTQYFGPGTRLTVL.

This clonotype was seen many times. The chain links TRBV18 to TRBJ1-4; unclear D gene. The germline V gene encodes CDR1 KGHSH and CDR2 LQKENI. V dropped 3 bases and J dropped 7 bases, with 15 bases sitting between them. This CDR3 is built from 15 residues. The CDR3 here is CASSPSEPSGEKLFF. CDR3 coding DNA: TGTGCCAGCTCACCCTCCGAGCCAAGCGGTGAAAAACTGTTTTTT.

This clonotype showed up just a few times. The chain is built from TRBV7-9 and TRBJ2-7; 7 bases match TRBD1. Germline V CDR1 and CDR2: SEHNR, FQNEAQ (reference sequence). V shed 4 bases and J 2 bases; nucleotides not matched to a gene: 8. This CDR3 is 15 amino acids long. The chain's CDR3 is CASSSTGTDTYEQYF. The CDR3 coding sequence is TGTGCCAGCAGCTCAACAGGGACAGATACCTACGAGCAGTACTTC.

This clonotype was counted at least ten times. This chain uses TRBV7-9 with TRBJ1-3, with 7 bases identical to TRBD1. The CDR3 runs to 17 residues. Unmatched junction bases numbered 11, after V lost 4 bases and J lost 2 bases. The germline V gene has CDR1 SEHNR and CDR2 FQNEAQ (reference sequence). CDR3 DNA sequence: TGTGCCAGCAGCTCGGGACAGCCGGGCCCCACTGGAAACACCATATATTTT. As protein: CASSSGQPGPTGNTIYF.

This clonotype was counted between two and nine times. The chain uses TRBV30 and TRBJ1-5; perhaps TRBD1 as D (5 bases). Trimming stripped 1 base from V and 7 bases from J, with 11 bases between. The germline V gene encodes CDR1 GTSNPN and CDR2 SVGIG (reference sequence). CDR3 length: 13 amino acids. CDR3 in amino acids: CAWSDQGSQPQHF. The CDR3, as DNA: TGTGCCTGGAGTGACCAGGGCAGCCAGCCCCAGCATTTT. The full variable domain, its missing parts supplied by reference TRBV30 and TRBJ1-5, is SQTIHQWPATLVQPVGSPLSLECTVEGTSNPNLYWYRQAAGRGLQLLFYSVGIGQISSEVPQNLSASRPQDRQFILSSKKLLLSDSGFYLCAWSDQGSQPQHFGDGTRLSIL.

This clonotype was counted many times. The rearrangement joins TRBV24-1 to TRBJ2-3, with D possibly being TRBD2 (6 bases). The CDR3 sequence is 14 residues long. With 4 bases removed from V and 2 bases from J, the gap between germline ends came to 9 bases. The germline gives CDR1 KGHDR, CDR2 SFDVKD. The CDR3, as DNA: TGTGCCACCAGTGACGCGGGGTACACAGATACGCAGTATTTT. Residues: CATSDAGYTDTQYF.

This clonotype was recorded a few times. The V call is TRBV6-5, the J call TRBJ1-6; D is possibly TRBD1 (5 bases). Trimming took 6 bases from V and 9 from J, leaving 18 bases between them. There are 15 residues in the CDR3. Looked up from germline, CDR1 is MNHEY and CDR2 is SVGAGI. For the CDR3, the DNA is TGTGCCAGCAGGCTTACCGGGACCGTGGGTTCACCCCTCCACTTT. Translating it yields CASRLTGTVGSPLHF.

This clonotype was recorded a few times. The chain uses TRBV5-4 and TRBJ1-6; D gene ambiguous. CDR1 and CDR2 (germline): SGHNT, YYREEE (reference sequence). V lost 4 bases to trimming and J lost 8 bases, with 7 bases between them. The CDR3 is made up of 12 amino acids. This chain's CDR3 is CASSAEDSPLHF. CDR3 nucleotide sequence: TGTGCCAGCAGCGCCGAAGATTCACCCCTCCACTTT. Full variable domain (outside the CDR3, taken from reference TRBV5-4 and TRBJ1-6): ETGVTQSPTHLIKTRGQQVTLRCSSQSGHNTVSWYQQALGQGPQFIFQYYREEENGRGNFPPRFSGLQFPNYSSELNVNALELDDSALYLCASSAEDSPLHFGNGTRLTVT.

This clonotype was counted a few times. V and J are TRBV3-1 and TRBJ2-3; 10 bases line up with TRBD2. V trimming: 0 bases; J trimming: 1 base; junction bases outside the gene matches: 16. This CDR3 has 21 residues. CDR1 and CDR2 (germline): LGHDT, YNNKEL (reference sequence). CDR3 nucleotide sequence: TGTGCCAGCAGCCAAGATTTGCCACTCCTCGGGCTAGCGGGGGGCACAGATACGCAGTATTTT. Protein product: CASSQDLPLLGLAGGTDTQYF.

This clonotype was picked up many times. The rearrangement links TRBV12-3 or TRBV12-4 to TRBJ1-3, with a tentative D call TRBD1 (5 bases). V was clipped by 3 bases and J by 0 bases, with 12 bases between them. The CDR3 is made up of 16 amino acids. In DNA form, the CDR3 reads TGTGCCAGCAGTTTCCTCTGGGGCCGCTCTGGAAACACCATATATTTT. This codes for CASSFLWGRSGNTIYF.

This clonotype appeared many times. The chain combines TRBV9 with TRBJ2-1, with 9 bases identical to TRBD2. Germline-derived CDR1 and CDR2 are SGDLS and YYNGEE. The CDR3 runs 18 residues. V trimming: 0 bases; J trimming: 7 bases; junction bases outside the gene matches: 14. Here the CDR3 reads CASSVGGGSGGRWNEQFF. The CDR3 DNA sequence: TGTGCCAGCAGCGTAGGAGGAGGGAGCGGGGGGCGATGGAATGAGCAGTTCTTC.

Worth noting for this clonotype: The junction departs from germline at one end; a sequencing error may be responsible. V gene TRBV5-4 combines with J gene TRBJ1-2; a possible D gene is TRBD1 (5 bases). This CDR3 contains 14 residues. CDR1 is SGHNT and CDR2 is YYREEE in the germline V gene (reference sequence). This CDR3 is CASSSGTLMGGDTF. The CDR3 coding sequence is TGTGCCAGCAGCTCCGGGACCCTTATGGGTGGCGACACCTTC.

The chain recombines TRBV9 with TRBJ1-3; D may be TRBD1 (5 bases). Trimming cost V 6 bases and J 0 bases, with 13 bases left between them. This CDR3 contains 15 residues. Per the germline V gene, CDR1 is SGDLS and CDR2 is YYNGEE. CDR3 DNA sequence: TGTGCCAGCACACCCAGGGAGAACTCTGGAAACACCATATATTTT. This sequence encodes CASTPRENSGNTIYF.